Following are 21 T cell receptor beta chains from one sample sequenced in a study of T-cell memory formation after mild COVID-19. MiXCR, run by TCRdb on the 5' RACE reads, gives a single entry per CDR3 protein. This sample has approximately 570,000 distinct CDR3 sequences, with 18% found just once. Sequenced: PBMCs or a T cell subset sorted from them (not recorded which). All receptors come from an adult woman who had mild COVID-19 (a few samples of this study predate the infection). Cell type and time point are not known.

The chain uses TRBV25-1 and TRBJ2-1; 10 bases map to TRBD1. Germline-derived CDR1 and CDR2 are MGHDK and SYGVNS. This CDR3 is 14 amino acids long. V lost 6 bases, J lost 8 bases, and 7 bases stayed unmatched. The CDR3 protein is CASSSGTGAYEQFF. In DNA form, the CDR3 reads TGTGCCAGCAGCTCCGGGACAGGGGCCTATGAGCAGTTCTTC.

J is TRBJ1-2 and V is TRBV2; no firm D call. V was pared by 1 base and J by 4 bases, with 16 bases between. CDR1 is SNHLY and CDR2 is FYNNEI in the germline V gene. The CDR3 contains 16 residues. For the CDR3, the DNA is TGTGCCAGCAGTGAAGAGACATCACGAGGCGGCTATGGCTACACCTTC. Its protein is CASSEETSRGGYGYTF.

This clonotype was found a few times. The rearrangement links TRBV5-1 to TRBJ2-1; a weak D match, TRBD1 (5 bases). The germline V and J ends were trimmed by 3 bases and 4 bases, with 23 bases remaining between them. There are 18 residues in the CDR3. CDR1 is SGHRS and CDR2 is YFSETQ in the germline V gene. The CDR3 protein is CASSSRLGQHFSYNEQFF. The CDR3, as DNA: TGCGCCAGCAGCTCGAGACTCGGACAACACTTTTCATACAATGAGCAGTTCTTC.

The chain uses TRBV7-2 and TRBJ2-7; D is ambiguous. V gave up 5 bases and J gave up 3 bases, with 11 bases separating them. The CDR3 runs 13 residues. The germline V gene has CDR1 SGHTA and CDR2 FQGNSA. This CDR3 is CASSPWAIYEQYF. The CDR3 DNA reads as TGTGCCAGCAGCCCCTGGGCGATCTACGAGCAGTACTTC.

The chain uses TRBV6-2 or TRBV6-3 and TRBJ1-2; a weak D match, TRBD1 (6 bases). V lost 6 bases and J 6 bases, leaving 14 bases between the germline ends. Per germline, CDR1 MNHEY and CDR2 SVGEGT. This CDR3 region has 13 residues. CDR3 region: CASSLRDIHGYTF. CDR3 in DNA: TGTGCCAGCAGCTTAAGGGACATACATGGCTACACCTTC.

This clonotype appeared a few times. This chain uses TRBV6-5 with TRBJ1-2; D is unresolved. V was cut by 2 bases and J by 5 bases, with 6 bases left in between. The length of the CDR3 is 12 residues. Germline values: CDR1 MNHEY, CDR2 SVGAGI. The CDR3 loop reads CASSYGGYGYTF. The CDR3 bases are TGTGCCAGCAGTTACGGCGGGTATGGCTACACCTTC.

The table lists this clonotype with many counts. The chain uses TRBV11-2 and TRBJ2-1, with 8 bases fitting TRBD1. The CDR3 has 14 residues. V lost 6 bases, J lost 2 bases, and 3 bases stayed unmatched. CDR1 and CDR2 (germline): SGHAT, FQNNGV. The CDR3 DNA sequence: TGTGCCAGCAGTCGACAGGGGCCCTACAATGAGCAGTTCTTC. This gives the protein CASSRQGPYNEQFF.

In DNA, the CDR3 is TGTGCCAGCAGCCAAGGGGTCGGAACGAACACCGGGGAGCTGTTTTTT. Residues: CASSQGVGTNTGELFF. The chain has TRBV4-2 and TRBJ2-2; D is ambiguous. Trimming took 1 base from V and 0 from J, leaving 9 bases between them. CDR1 LGHNA and CDR2 YNFKEQ come from the germline V gene. This CDR3 has 16 amino acids.

This clonotype was observed many times. V and J are TRBV12-3 or TRBV12-4 and TRBJ2-7; 9 nucleotides match TRBD1. V lost 6 bases, J lost 1 base, and 7 bases stayed unmatched. The CDR3 consists of 15 residues. CDR3 amino acids: CASSRRDRASYEQYF. DNA for the CDR3: TGTGCCAGCAGCCGCCGGGACAGGGCGTCCTACGAGCAGTACTTC.

This chain connects TRBV15 to TRBJ2-7; tentative D call: TRBD2 (5 bases). The CDR3 consists of 16 residues. Trimming cost V 4 bases and J 4 bases, with 20 bases left between them. Germline CDR1 and CDR2: LNHNV and YYDKDF (reference sequence). In DNA form, the CDR3 reads TGTGCCACCAGCACAGAAGCCCCCTCGACGGGATACGAGCAGTACTTC. Its translation is CATSTEAPSTGYEQYF.

This chain connects TRBV18 to TRBJ1-2; D ambiguous. The CDR3 is 13 residues long. CDR1 is KGHSH and CDR2 is LQKENI in the germline V gene. V lost 3 bases and J 8 bases, leaving 13 bases between the germline ends. CDR3: CASSPDGRGGYTF. The CDR3 coding sequence is TGTGCCAGCTCACCGGACGGTCGGGGAGGCTACACCTTC.

The chain couples TRBV9 to TRBJ2-7, with D uncertain. CDR1 is SGDLS, CDR2 YYNGEE, per germline. V gave up 0 bases and J gave up 5 bases, with 12 bases separating them. The CDR3 is made up of 14 amino acids. The CDR3 region is CASSVEEGNHEQYF. The CDR3 nucleotides read TGTGCCAGCAGCGTAGAAGAAGGAAACCACGAGCAGTACTTC.

CDR3 bases: TGTGCCAGCAGTTTCGACCCCGGGGAGCTGTTTTTT. Its protein is CASSFDPGELFF. The V gene is TRBV2, the J gene TRBJ2-2, with D unresolved. The CDR3 runs to 12 residues. Between the trimmed V and J ends, which lost 5 bases and 6 bases, there was a span of 7 bases. Germline V CDR1 and CDR2: SNHLY, FYNNEI.

This clonotype came up a few times. The chain recombines TRBV7-9 with TRBJ2-1; the match to TRBD2 covers 7 bases. Trimming at V came to 6 bases and at J to 3 bases, leaving 8 bases not matched to a gene. Germline values: CDR1 SEHNR, CDR2 FQNEAQ (reference sequence). This CDR3 comprises 15 residues. This CDR3 is CASSPLGGNYNEQFF. CDR3 coding DNA: TGTGCCAGCAGTCCCCTCGGGGGGAACTACAATGAGCAGTTCTTC.

The rearrangement joins TRBV7-2 to TRBJ2-3; D gene uncertain. The ends were cut back, 1 base at V and 2 bases at J, with 7 bases in the middle. This CDR3 has 14 amino acids. Per germline, CDR1 SGHTA and CDR2 FQGNSA. The CDR3 coding sequence is TGTGCCAGCAGCTTAGGGTACGTCACAGATACGCAGTATTTT. Translated, it gives CASSLGYVTDTQYF.

The chain employs TRBV5-1 and TRBJ2-3; 10 bases align to TRBD1. The CDR3 has 18 amino acids. CDR1 is SGHRS and CDR2 is YFSETQ in the germline V gene. V lost 1 base and J lost 0; bases outside the gene matches: 8. CDR3 DNA: TGCGCCAGCAGCTTGCCGAGGGACAGGGGACTTAGCACAGATACGCAGTATTTT. This gives the protein CASSLPRDRGLSTDTQYF.

This chain uses TRBV29-1 with TRBJ1-2, with D maybe TRBD1 (5 bases). V was pared by 3 bases and J by 4 bases, with 9 bases between. Germline lookup yields CDR1 SQVTM and CDR2 ANQGSEA. The CDR3 is 12 amino acids. For the CDR3, the DNA is TGCAGCGTTGACGAGGGGCTCTATGGCTACACCTTC. Protein product: CSVDEGLYGYTF.

V gene TRBV29-1 combines with J gene TRBJ1-1; D gene unclear. The CDR3 length is 16 residues. V was cut by 3 bases and J by 0 bases, with 17 bases left in between. CDR1 and CDR2 (germline): SQVTM, ANQGSEA. Here the CDR3 reads CSVENFVGSVNTEAFF. The CDR3 DNA follows: TGCAGCGTTGAGAATTTTGTTGGCAGCGTGAACACTGAAGCTTTCTTT.

In this sample, this clonotype turned up a few times. The CDR3 protein is CASSLLLDRTEAFF. CDR3 sequence (DNA): TGTGCCAGCAGCCTACTCCTCGATAGGACTGAAGCTTTCTTT. The chain is built from TRBV4-2 and TRBJ1-1, with D hard to call. CDR1 is LGHNA and CDR2 is YNFKEQ in the germline V gene. Trimming left V 4 bases short and J 5 bases short, with 14 bases between. There are 14 residues in the CDR3.

This clonotype was picked up many times. This chain links TRBV7-9 with TRBJ2-5; TRBD1 might be the D (5 bases). Germline assignment: CDR1 SEHNR and CDR2 FQNEAQ (reference sequence). V was cut by 5 bases and J by 4 bases, with 8 bases left in between. This CDR3 comprises 12 residues. The chain's CDR3 is CASSQRGETQYF. The CDR3, as DNA: TGTGCCAGCAGCCAAAGGGGAGAGACCCAGTACTTC.

A few counts support this clonotype. It may be a read error: a sequence one base away is much more abundant. The V and J genes are TRBV6-5 and TRBJ2-5; 7 bases are a match to TRBD1. CDR1 is MNHEY and CDR2 is SVGAGI in the germline V gene. The J segment lost 0 bases and the V segment lost 6 bases, leaving 1 base of the junction unmatched. The CDR3 contains 13 residues. The CDR3 loop reads CASRQGYQETQYF. The CDR3 DNA sequence: TGTGCCAGCAGACAGGGGTACCAAGAGACCCAGTACTTC.